These 2 T cell receptor beta chains originate from one sample sequenced in a study of Graves' ophthalmopathy and Graves' hyperthyroidism. Transcripts of RNA were the source for amplifying TCR beta CDR3 regions. Second-round multiplex PCR came after first-round RT-PCR with HTBI primers. In TCRdb, the multiplex PCR reads were re-called with MiXCR into one record per CDR3 protein. The sample lists a few hundred thousand distinct CDR3 sequences, about 18% occurring once. The sequencing sample was made of peripheral blood. The receptors here all came from an adult woman with stable Graves' hyperthyroidism.

This clonotype was counted ten times or more. The chain combines TRBV4-2 with TRBJ1-3, with D unresolved. CDR3 length equals 17 residues. The V and J ends lost 0 bases and 4 bases respectively, with 16 bases between them. Germline lookup yields CDR1 LGHNA and CDR2 YNFKEQ. In DNA form, the CDR3 reads TGTGCCAGCAGCCAAGACCTAATTCTCTCTCGCGGAAACACCATATATTTT. This gives the protein CASSQDLILSRGNTIYF.

The CDR3 loop reads CASSELGRETQYF. CDR3 bases: TGTGCCAGCAGTGAGTTGGGGCGGGAGACCCAGTACTTC. This chain links TRBV6-1 with TRBJ2-5; D might be TRBD1 (5 bases). The CDR3 is made up of 13 amino acids. In germline, CDR1 is MNHNS, CDR2 SASEGT. Trimming pared 3 bases from V and 5 bases from J, leaving 10 bases between.